Shown below are 29 T cell receptor beta chains from a single sample sequenced in a study of T cells in Graves' hyperthyroidism and ophthalmopathy. The source material, RNA transcripts, was used to amplify TCR beta CDR3 regions. In the first-round RT-PCR of the TCR CDR3, the HTBI primer set was used. MiXCR was run by TCRdb on the multiplex PCR reads, yielding one entry per CDR3 protein. The sample consists of around 180,000 distinct CDR3 sequences, about 17% of them appearing once. The material sequenced was blood. The receptor set was obtained from a woman between 50 and 59 years old with Graves' hyperthyroidism.

In its sample, this clonotype was seen many times. The V and J genes are TRBV19 and TRBJ2-5; TRBD1 aligns across 10 bases. Germline V CDR1 and CDR2: LNHDA, SQIVND (reference sequence). V gave up 5 bases and J gave up 5 bases; unmatched junction bases: 11. The length of the CDR3 is 16 residues. This CDR3 reads CASSSGTGVRQETQYF. In nucleotides, the CDR3 is TGTGCCAGTAGTTCCGGGACAGGGGTACGACAGGAGACCCAGTACTTC. The full variable domain, completed using reference TRBV19 and TRBJ2-5, is DGGITQSPKYLFRKEGQNVTLSCEQNLNHDAMYWYRQDPGQGLRLIYYSQIVNDFQKGDIAEGYSVSREKKESFPLTVTSAQKNPTAFYLCASSSGTGVRQETQYFGPGTRLLVL.

Ten or more counts support this clonotype. The chain recombines TRBV18 with TRBJ1-1; TRBD1 matches at 7 bases. Trimming took 8 bases from V and 5 from J; bases not matched to a gene: 11. Germline CDR1 is KGHSH and CDR2 is LQKENI. CDR3 length: 14 amino acids. CDR3 amino acids: CASAQGTARTEAFF. The CDR3 coding sequence is TGTGCCAGCGCCCAGGGGACAGCAAGGACTGAAGCTTTCTTT. Filled out from reference TRBV18 and TRBJ1-1, the complete variable domain reads NAGVMQNPRHLVRRRGQEARLRCSPMKGHSHVYWYRQLPEEGLKFMVYLQKENIIDESGMPKERFSAEFPKEGPSILRIQQVVRGDSAAYFCASAQGTARTEAFFGQGTRLTVV.

This clonotype was seen ten or more times. The chain is built from TRBV7-8 and TRBJ1-2; D unclear. The ends were cut back, 5 bases at V and 1 base at J, with 8 bases in the middle. This CDR3 is 13 amino acids long. Germline CDR1 and CDR2: SGHVS and FQNEAQ. CDR3 in amino acids: CASSPDYNYGYTF. CDR3 DNA sequence: TGTGCCAGCAGCCCCGATTATAACTATGGCTACACCTTC.

The chain has TRBV12-3 or TRBV12-4 and TRBJ2-7; D may correspond to TRBD1 or TRBD2 (7 bases each). Deletions cut 5 bases from V and 1 base from J, with 15 bases between. CDR3 size: 15 residues. The CDR3 coding sequence is TGTGCCAGCAGTATGTCAGGGGGAGGGTCCTACGAGCAGTACTTC. It yields the protein CASSMSGGGSYEQYF.

Ten or more counts support this clonotype. V and J are TRBV2 and TRBJ2-7; D is ambiguous. V lost 4 bases, J lost 0 bases, and 16 bases lay in between. CDR1 and CDR2 (germline): SNHLY, FYNNEI. The CDR3 has 16 amino acids. The CDR3, as DNA: TGTGCCAGCAGTGGCCCCCCCAGTACCGACTCCTACGAGCAGTACTTC. This sequence encodes CASSGPPSTDSYEQYF.

The CDR3, as DNA: TGTGCCAGCAAATCCGGGGGGATTGACACCGGGGAGCTGTTTTTT. The encoded protein is CASKSGGIDTGELFF. The chain couples TRBV28 to TRBJ2-2; 7 bases match TRBD2. CDR3 length equals 15 residues. Germline-derived CDR1 and CDR2 are MDHEN and SYDVKM. V was clipped by 7 bases and J by 3 bases; unmatched bases: 8. The entire variable domain, with the rest obtained from reference TRBV28 and TRBJ2-2, is as follows: DVKVTQSSRYLVKRTGEKVFLECVQDMDHENMFWYRQDPGLGLRLIYFSYDVKMKEKGDIPEGYSVSREKKERFSLILESASTNQTSMYLCASKSGGIDTGELFFGEGSRLTVL.

This clonotype has ten or more counts. J is TRBJ1-1 and V is TRBV5-1; 10 positions agree with TRBD1. V lost 0 bases and J lost 5; bases outside the gene matches: 4. The CDR3 is 15 residues long. Looked up from germline, CDR1 is SGHRS and CDR2 is YFSETQ. The CDR3, as DNA: TGCGCCAGCAGCTTGGGCGACAGGGGGCTAACTGAAGCTTTCTTT. Translating gives CASSLGDRGLTEAFF.

This clonotype was seen ten or more times. The J gene is TRBJ2-3, the V gene TRBV6-1; TRBD1 is a possible D gene (6 bases). Trimming removed 9 bases at V and 4 bases at J, with 14 bases between. Germline loops: CDR1 MNHNS, CDR2 SASEGT. CDR3 length: 13 amino acids. CDR3 bases: TGTGCCAGTACCATCAGGGGCGCAGATACGCAGTATTTT. Translating gives CASTIRGADTQYF.

V gene TRBV12-3 or TRBV12-4 combines with J gene TRBJ2-1, with D tentatively TRBD2 (5 bases). The CDR3 consists of 15 residues. Trimming shortened V by 6 bases and J by 3 bases, and 15 bases separated the two germline ends. In DNA form, the CDR3 reads TGTGCCAGCAGGCCGCATAGAGGGCTCTACAATGAGCAGTTCTTC. Translation gives CASRPHRGLYNEQFF.

This clonotype was seen ten or more times. This chain uses TRBV5-1 with TRBJ2-1, with 9 nucleotides matching TRBD2. This CDR3 spans 14 amino acids. Germline loops: CDR1 SGHRS, CDR2 YFSETQ. After removal of 0 bases from V and 5 bases from J, the junction contained 0 bases not matched to a gene. The CDR3 sequence: CASSLERGDNEQFF. The DNA of the CDR3 is TGCGCCAGCAGCTTGGAGCGGGGGGACAATGAGCAGTTCTTC.

This clonotype was counted many times. J is TRBJ2-3 and V is TRBV20-1, with a tentative D call TRBD1 (6 bases). CDR3 length: 14 amino acids. The V and J ends lost 6 bases and 1 base respectively, with 14 bases between them. The germline V gene has CDR1 DFQATT and CDR2 SNEGSKA (reference sequence). This chain's CDR3 is CSATHRVGTDTQYF. The CDR3 DNA follows: TGCAGTGCCACCCACAGGGTCGGCACAGATACGCAGTATTTT.

Ten or more counts support this clonotype. V usage is TRBV28 and J usage is TRBJ1-1; TRBD1 is a possible D gene (5 bases). CDR1 MDHEN and CDR2 SYDVKM come from the germline V gene. The CDR3 consists of 14 residues. The germline V and J ends were trimmed by 10 bases and 1 base, with 16 bases remaining between them. The CDR3 nucleotides are TGTGCCACGACTACCCCGGGGCCGAACACTGAAGCTTTCTTT. It translates to CATTTPGPNTEAFF.

This clonotype was observed a few times. A read error may explain this, as a much larger clone is one base away. The chain has TRBV7-2 and TRBJ2-5, with 14 positions matching TRBD2. The CDR3 extends over 19 amino acids. Germline CDR1 reads SGHTA; CDR2 reads FQGNSA. The CDR3 DNA is TGTGCCAGCAGCCCTTACGGGGGACTAGCGGGAGACGACCAAGAGACCCAGCACTTC. It translates to CASSPYGGLAGDDQETQHF. The variable domain in full, completed from reference TRBV7-2 and TRBJ2-5, reads GAGVSQSPSNKVTEKGKDVELRCDPISGHTALYWYRQSLGQGLEFLIYFQGNSAPDKSGLPSDRFSAERTGGSVSTLTIQRTQQEDSAVYLCASSPYGGLAGDDQETQHFGPGTRLLVL.

This clonotype has a count of ten or more. The chain uses TRBV11-2 and TRBJ2-7; 8 bases map to TRBD1. Per the germline V gene, CDR1 is SGHAT and CDR2 is FQNNGV. V lost 5 bases and J lost 3; bases outside the gene matches: 12. There are 16 residues in the CDR3. This CDR3 reads CASSPRRDRRHYEQYF. The CDR3 coding sequence is TGTGCCAGCAGCCCGAGACGGGACAGGAGACACTACGAGCAGTACTTC.

This clonotype was counted ten times or more. This sequence joins TRBV3-1 and TRBJ1-1; D call uncertain. The CDR3 totals 14 residues. Germline-derived CDR1 and CDR2 are LGHDT and YNNKEL (reference sequence). V was shortened by 4 bases and J by 0 bases, with 9 bases between the two germline ends. The CDR3 loop is CASSRGRMNTEAFF. In DNA, the CDR3 is TGTGCCAGCAGCCGAGGACGCATGAACACTGAAGCTTTCTTT.

This clonotype was picked up many times. The V call is TRBV11-2, the J call TRBJ2-7; 7 bases align to TRBD1. The germline gives CDR1 SGHAT, CDR2 FQNNGV. V lost 0 bases, J lost 3 bases, and 5 bases stayed unmatched. There are 15 residues in the CDR3. The CDR3 DNA is TGTGCCAGCAGCTTAGAAGTGACAGGGTTCTACGAGCAGTACTTC. Translated: CASSLEVTGFYEQYF.

This clonotype was counted many times. The genes are TRBV6-1 and TRBJ1-4; a possible D gene is TRBD1 (5 bases). V was clipped by 6 bases and J by 7 bases, with 21 bases between them. The CDR3 is 16 residues long. CDR1 MNHNS and CDR2 SASEGT come from the germline V gene. CDR3 region: CASSSQIPRGTEKLFF. CDR3 DNA sequence: TGTGCCAGCAGCTCTCAAATCCCTCGGGGGACTGAAAAACTGTTTTTT.

This clonotype was found many times. The CDR3 bases are TGTGCCAGCAGCCGTGATTATCAGCCCCAGCATTTT. This translates into CASSRDYQPQHF. The V and J genes are TRBV7-9 and TRBJ1-5; D is ambiguous. The germline V and J ends were trimmed by 5 bases and 5 bases, with 7 bases remaining between them. Germline-derived CDR1 and CDR2 are SEHNR and FQNEAQ (reference sequence). The CDR3 is made up of 12 amino acids. Together with reference TRBV7-9 and TRBJ1-5, the CDR3 gives the full variable domain: DTGVSQNPRHKITKRGQNVTFRCDPISEHNRLYWYRQTLGQGPEFLTYFQNEAQLEKSRLLSDRFSAERPKGSFSTLEIQRTEQGDSAMYLCASSRDYQPQHFGDGTRLSIL.

The table lists this clonotype with many counts. The chain couples TRBV12-3 or TRBV12-4 to TRBJ2-3, with D tentatively TRBD1 or TRBD2 (6 bases each). The CDR3 has 14 residues. V was shortened by 5 bases and J by 1 base, with 10 bases between the two germline ends. The CDR3 DNA follows: TGTGCCAGCAGTGATAGGGGGGGCACAGATACGCAGTATTTT. Encoded protein: CASSDRGGTDTQYF.

This clonotype was counted ten times or more. The CDR3 here is CASSPPSRDPAWNTEAFF. As DNA, the CDR3 is TGTGCCAGCAGCCCTCCTTCCAGGGACCCGGCCTGGAACACTGAAGCTTTCTTT. J is TRBJ1-1 and V is TRBV11-3, with D perhaps matching TRBD1 (5 bases). The germline V and J ends were trimmed by 5 bases and 1 base, with 23 bases remaining between them. Germline V lookup: CDR1 SGHNT, CDR2 YENEEA. CDR3 length: 18 amino acids. Full variable domain (rest looked up from reference TRBV11-3 and TRBJ1-1): EAGVVQSPRYKIIEKKQPVAFWCNPISGHNTLYWYLQNLGQGPELLIRYENEEAVDDSQLPKDRFSAERLKGVDSTLKIQPAELGDSAVYLCASSPPSRDPAWNTEAFFGQGTRLTVV.

This clonotype came up many times. Relative to the germline gene, one junction end is altered; a read error may explain this. The CDR3 protein is CASSSDNSPLHF. CDR3 sequence (DNA): TGTGCCAGCAGCTCCGATAATTCACCCCTCCACTTT. The genes are TRBV7-8 and TRBJ1-6; D gene unclear. Germline CDR1 is SGHVS and CDR2 is FQNEAQ. The CDR3 totals 12 residues.

V gene TRBV11-3 combines with J gene TRBJ2-3; D is possibly TRBD1 (5 bases). CDR1 and CDR2 (germline): SGHNT, YENEEA. The CDR3 loop spans 14 amino acids. The V and J ends lost 5 bases and 2 bases respectively, with 11 bases between them. The CDR3 loop is CASSKGLYTDTQYF. In nucleotides, the CDR3 is TGTGCCAGCAGCAAGGGGCTATACACAGATACGCAGTATTTT. The full variable domain, rest sourced from reference TRBV11-3 and TRBJ2-3, is EAGVVQSPRYKIIEKKQPVAFWCNPISGHNTLYWYLQNLGQGPELLIRYENEEAVDDSQLPKDRFSAERLKGVDSTLKIQPAELGDSAVYLCASSKGLYTDTQYFGPGTRLTVL.

In this sample, this clonotype turned up a few times. The rearrangement joins TRBV19 to TRBJ2-7, with D tentatively TRBD1 (5 bases). CDR3 size: 13 residues. In germline, CDR1 is LNHDA, CDR2 SQIVND (reference sequence). V gave up 3 bases and J gave up 1 base, with 7 bases separating them. The CDR3, as DNA: TGTGCCAGTAGTATGGGGCAGTCCTACGAGCAGTACTTC. Translating it yields CASSMGQSYEQYF.

The CDR3 sequence: CASSPAGQGSYEQYF. DNA for the CDR3: TGTGCCAGCAGCCCCGCGGGACAGGGATCCTACGAGCAGTACTTC. The chain couples TRBV27 to TRBJ2-7, with 9 positions matching TRBD1. Germline lookup yields CDR1 MNHEY and CDR2 SMNVEV (reference sequence). CDR3 length equals 15 residues. After removal of 6 bases from V and 1 base from J, the junction contained 7 bases not matched to a gene.

This chain connects TRBV6-6 to TRBJ1-1; D possibly corresponds to TRBD1 (5 bases). The CDR3 length is 15 residues. Deletions cut 0 bases from V and 4 bases from J, with 12 bases between. The V gene's germline CDR1 is MNHNY and CDR2 SVGAGI (reference sequence). The CDR3 nucleotides read TGTGCCAGCAGTTACTCGACGCGGGGGACCACTGAAGCTTTCTTT. Residues: CASSYSTRGTTEAFF.

V is TRBV9 and J is TRBJ2-1, with 10 bases that match TRBD2. From germline, CDR1 is SGDLS and CDR2 YYNGEE. V gave up 4 bases and J gave up 6 bases; unmatched junction bases: 1. The CDR3 consists of 13 residues. DNA for the CDR3: TGTGCCAGCAGCTCTAGCGGGGGCAATGAGCAGTTCTTC. Encoded protein: CASSSSGGNEQFF.

This clonotype was seen repeatedly, ten times or more. The chain joins TRBV28 to TRBJ1-6; the match to TRBD1 covers 10 bases. The V segment lost 10 bases and the J segment 9 bases; nucleotides outside the gene matches: 6. This CDR3 has 13 residues. Germline-derived CDR1 and CDR2 are MDHEN and SYDVKM. The CDR3 nucleotides are TGTGCCACCAAGACAGGGGGCGTTTCACCCCTCCACTTT. Protein sequence: CATKTGGVSPLHF.

This chain joins TRBV7-9 and TRBJ1-2; the D gene is possibly TRBD1 (6 bases). The germline gives CDR1 SEHNR, CDR2 FQNEAQ (reference sequence). The CDR3 runs to 13 residues. Trimming cost V 7 bases and J 4 bases, with 13 bases left between them. The CDR3 DNA reads TGTGCCAGCAACAGGGTATCGTCCTATGGCTACACCTTC. Encoded protein: CASNRVSSYGYTF. The full variable domain, rest sourced from reference TRBV7-9 and TRBJ1-2, is DTGVSQNPRHKITKRGQNVTFRCDPISEHNRLYWYRQTLGQGPEFLTYFQNEAQLEKSRLLSDRFSAERPKGSFSTLEIQRTEQGDSAMYLCASNRVSSYGYTFGSGTRLTVV.

This clonotype was seen many times. V and J are TRBV7-9 and TRBJ2-2; D is unresolved. The germline V and J ends were trimmed by 8 bases and 4 bases, with 11 bases remaining between them. From germline, CDR1 is SEHNR and CDR2 FQNEAQ (reference sequence). CDR3 length equals 13 residues. This CDR3 is CASRTPGTGELFF. The DNA for the CDR3 is TGTGCCAGCCGTACTCCGGGCACCGGGGAGCTGTTTTTT.